Listed here is a single T cell receptor (beta chain). TCRdb reprocessed the 5' RACE reads and reports one entry per CDR3 protein, with no DNA. This sample lists a few hundred thousand distinct CDR3 sequences; its ten largest clones have around 4.9%. This CDR3 is 13 amino acids long. The germline gives CDR1 SNHLY, CDR2 FYNNEI. These data originate in a study of T cells expressing NK-cell markers. Study-wide background: In sorted CD3+CD56+NKG2C+, CD3+CD56+NKG2C- and CD3+CD56-NKG2C+ T cells, TCR beta repertoires were obtained.

The clonotype was recovered from a man aged 18 to 69 in good health. This rearrangement joins TRBV2 to TRBJ1-4. Sequencing was done on a sample of blood T cells: a sorted CD56 or NKG2C T cell subset, CD4+ or CD8+ T cells, or bulk PBMC T cells (not recorded which). CDR3 protein: CASSRAFNEKLFF.